The TCR beta chain under discussion was sequenced for a study of identical twins. This CDR3 has 16 residues. V was trimmed by 1 base and J by 0 bases, leaving 11 bases between them. Study-wide results and caveats: There is a chance that invariant MAIT and iNKT cells partially muddied zero-insertion analyses.

This clonotype was counted a few times. The antigen is unknown. TCRdb processed the 5' RACE reads anew with MiXCR; each CDR3 protein has one entry. This table holds 550,000 to 800,000 distinct CDR3 sequences, roughly 7.1% found once. The sample also formed part of further work on yellow fever vaccine responses in identical twins.

This TCR was recovered from a woman aged 18-29 years in good health. The rearrangement uses TRBV12-3 or TRBV12-4 and TRBJ2-3; no definite D call. Sequenced sample: PBMCs. The CDR3 loop reads CASSLGRTASTDTQYF. CDR3 nucleotide sequence: TGTGCCAGCAGTTTAGGACGGACCGCTAGCACAGATACGCAGTATTTT.